Below, 31 T cell receptor beta chains from the same sample are listed, as sequenced in a study of blood T cell repertoires in COVID-19. Assay used: immunoSEQ multiplex PCR; TCRdb lists only in-frame clones, some missing. The data show about 240,000 clones, around nine tenths seen once. The specimen was peripheral blood. The receptors were sampled from a woman between 65 and 79 years old with active or convalescent COVID-19.

The chain joins TRBV29-1 to TRBJ2-1; possibly TRBD1 for D (5 bases). Per the germline V gene, CDR1 is SQVTM and CDR2 is ANQGSEA. V lost 7 bases to trimming and J lost 2 bases, with 12 bases between them. The length of the CDR3 is 13 residues. CDR3 in amino acids: CSAKTETYNEQFF. CDR3 DNA sequence: TGCAGCGCTAAGACAGAAACCTACAATGAGCAGTTCTTC.

V gene TRBV24-1 combines with J gene TRBJ2-1, with D possibly matching TRBD1 (6 bases). V gave up 1 base and J gave up 3 bases, with 9 bases separating them. There are 15 residues in the CDR3. CDR1 KGHDR and CDR2 SFDVKD come from the germline V gene. The CDR3 loop reads CATSDFRTVYNEQFF. The CDR3 nucleotides are TGTGCCACCAGTGATTTTCGGACAGTCTACAATGAGCAGTTCTTC.

The V gene is TRBV3-1 (or the pseudogene TRBV3-2), the J gene TRBJ1-1; TRBD1 is a possible D gene (5 bases). With 4 bases removed from V and 0 bases from J, the gap between germline ends came to 12 bases. The CDR3 totals 15 residues. Germline lookup yields CDR1 LGHDT and CDR2 YNNKEL (reference sequence). The CDR3 region has the DNA TGTGCCAGCAGCCCTACAGGTACCCTGAACACTGAAGCTTTCTTT. As protein: CASSPTGTLNTEAFF.

The genes are TRBV6-2 or TRBV6-3 and TRBJ2-5; D perhaps matches TRBD1 (6 bases). The germline V and J ends were trimmed by 5 bases and 5 bases, with 12 bases remaining between them. The CDR3 is 13 amino acids. The germline CDR1 and CDR2 sequences are MNHEY and SVGEGT. For the CDR3, the DNA is TGTGCCAGCAGTCAACAGGGTCTGGAGACCCAGTACTTC. This translates into CASSQQGLETQYF.

The V gene is TRBV20-1, the J gene TRBJ1-4; unclear D gene. This CDR3 spans 10 amino acids. Per germline, CDR1 DFQATT and CDR2 SNEGSKA (reference sequence). CDR3 in DNA: TGCTCCGGGTGGCATGAAAAACTGTTTTTT. Protein sequence: CSGWHEKLFF.

This chain links TRBV9 with TRBJ1-2, with 7 bases identical to TRBD1. Trimming cost V 0 bases and J 8 bases; bases outside gene matches: 10. Germline V CDR1 and CDR2: SGDLS, YYNGEE. The CDR3 extends over 15 amino acids. CDR3: CASSVGATGLEGYTF. CDR3 sequence (DNA): TGTGCCAGCAGCGTAGGGGCGACAGGGTTGGAAGGCTACACCTTC.

This clone is a singleton in its sample. This rearrangement joins TRBV5-8 to TRBJ1-5; tentative D call: TRBD1 (5 bases). CDR1 SGHTS and CDR2 YDEGEE come from the germline V gene. The CDR3 totals 16 residues. Deletions cut 2 bases from V and 4 bases from J, with 16 bases between. CDR3 bases: TGTGCCAGCAGCTTCTCCCCCAATCGACAGAATCAGCCCCAGCATTTT. This translates into CASSFSPNRQNQPQHF.

CDR3 residues: CASSTTGPNEQFF. DNA for the CDR3: TGTGCCAGCAGTACGACAGGGCCCAATGAGCAGTTCTTC. The chain is built from TRBV12-3 or TRBV12-4 and TRBJ2-1, with 7 bases identical to TRBD1. Trimming took 5 bases from V and 6 from J; bases not matched to a gene: 4. The CDR3 length is 13 residues.

V and J are TRBV27 and TRBJ1-5, with 7 nucleotides matching TRBD1. The junction had 1 base not matched to a gene; V was cut back by 3 bases and J by 5 bases. Germline values: CDR1 MNHEY, CDR2 SMNVEV (reference sequence). This CDR3 is 13 amino acids long. CDR3 nucleotides: TGTGCCAGCAGTTTCAGGGGGGATCAGCCCCAGCATTTT. Translation gives CASSFRGDQPQHF.

The chain uses TRBV10-3 and TRBJ2-7, with unresolved D. Trimming removed 8 bases from V and 4 bases from J, with 18 bases in between. From germline, CDR1 is ENHRY and CDR2 SYGVKD. The CDR3 is 14 residues long. DNA of the CDR3: TGTGCCATCCGCCCCCAGGTCTCGGCATACGAGCAGTACTTC. Its protein is CAIRPQVSAYEQYF.

In this sample, this clone turned up a few times. The J gene is TRBJ2-3, the V gene TRBV4-3; 7 bases fit TRBD1. CDR3 length: 17 residues. Trimming took 0 bases from V and 5 from J; bases not matched to a gene: 11. CDR1 is LGHNA and CDR2 is YSLEER in the germline V gene. CDR3: CASSQDRGPSNLDTQYF. CDR3 bases: TGCGCCAGCAGCCAAGATAGGGGGCCCTCTAATTTAGATACGCAGTATTTT.

CDR3 nucleotide sequence: TGTGCCAGCAGCACCCGGACAGCCTTCTGGAGCTACACCTTC. It codes for CASSTRTAFWSYTF. The rearrangement uses TRBV5-6 and TRBJ1-2; D perhaps matches TRBD1 (6 bases). Trimming cost V 4 bases and J 9 bases, with 19 bases left between them. CDR3 length: 14 residues. The germline gives CDR1 SGHDT, CDR2 YYEEEE.

The CDR3 is CASSLGSQGVKETQYF. CDR3 DNA sequence: TGTGCCAGCAGCTTAGGGTCTCAGGGGGTGAAGGAGACCCAGTACTTC. The rearrangement links TRBV7-2 to TRBJ2-5; TRBD1 agrees at 7 bases. This CDR3 has 16 residues. Germline CDR1 reads SGHTA; CDR2 reads FQGNSA. V trimming: 1 base; J trimming: 5 bases; junction bases outside the gene matches: 10.

The chain combines TRBV5-1 with TRBJ1-6; TRBD1 might be the D (6 bases). V was cut by 4 bases and J by 11 bases, with 10 bases left in between. Germline V gives CDR1 SGHRS, CDR2 YFSETQ. CDR3 size: 12 residues. The CDR3 loop reads CASSGQGPPLHF. The CDR3 nucleotides are TGCGCCAGCAGCGGTCAGGGGCCACCCCTCCACTTT.

The rearrangement joins TRBV10-2 to TRBJ2-7; D might be TRBD1 (5 bases). Trimming shortened V by 3 bases and J by 2 bases, and 14 bases separated the two germline ends. This CDR3 is 15 amino acids long. Germline CDR1 and CDR2: WSHSY and SAAADI. The CDR3 spells CASSEFQGSPYEQYF. The CDR3 DNA sequence: TGCGCCAGCAGTGAATTCCAGGGTTCTCCCTACGAGCAGTACTTC.

The rearrangement joins TRBV18 to TRBJ1-4; D gene unclear. Germline CDR1 KGHSH, CDR2 LQKENI. The CDR3 spans 14 residues. The ends were cut back, 3 bases at V and 5 bases at J, with 10 bases in the middle. CDR3 region: CASSPAALNEKLFF. The CDR3 DNA reads as TGTGCCAGCTCACCGGCGGCGTTAAATGAAAAACTGTTTTTT.

The V gene is TRBV5-1, the J gene TRBJ2-3, with D perhaps matching TRBD2 (5 bases). Trimming stripped 4 bases from V and 0 bases from J, with 12 bases between. Germline-derived CDR1 and CDR2 are SGHRS and YFSETQ. The CDR3 has 15 residues. In DNA, the CDR3 is TGCGCCAGCAGCCCTAGCTCTGTAAGCACAGATACGCAGTATTTT. This gives the protein CASSPSSVSTDTQYF. The full variable domain, in which reference TRBV5-1 and TRBJ2-3 provide the parts outside the CDR3, is KAGVTQTPRYLIKTRGQQVTLSCSPISGHRSVSWYQQTPGQGLQFLFEYFSETQRNKGNFPGRFSGRQFSNSRSEMNVSTLELGDSALYLCASSPSSVSTDTQYFGPGTRLTVL.

This sequence joins TRBV5-1 and TRBJ1-5; 8 nucleotides match TRBD1. Germline V gene sequence: CDR1 SGHRS, CDR2 YFSETQ. The V gene end was trimmed by 3 bases and the J gene end by 15 bases; junction bases not matched to a gene: 17. The CDR3 loop spans 15 amino acids. The CDR3 sequence is CASSWTGTGETIWHF. The DNA for the CDR3 is TGCGCCAGCAGCTGGACCGGGACAGGTGAAACGATATGGCATTTT. Full variable domain (rest looked up from reference TRBV5-1 and TRBJ1-5): KAGVTQTPRYLIKTRGQQVTLSCSPISGHRSVSWYQQTPGQGLQFLFEYFSETQRNKGNFPGRFSGRQFSNSRSEMNVSTLELGDSALYLCASSWTGTGETIWHFGDGTRLSIL.

The genes are TRBV19 and TRBJ1-3; D uncertain. V lost 2 bases and J 0 bases, leaving 5 bases between the germline ends. Germline assignment: CDR1 LNHDA and CDR2 SQIVND (reference sequence). The CDR3 sequence is 14 residues long. CDR3 bases: TGTGCCAGTAGTATAACACCCTCTGGAAACACCATATATTTT. Protein product: CASSITPSGNTIYF.

Written as DNA, the CDR3 is TGTGCCAGCAGTCCTAGGGAGATGAACACTGAAGCTTTCTTT. Translating it yields CASSPREMNTEAFF. The rearrangement joins TRBV27 to TRBJ1-1; D is uncertain. The CDR3 extends over 14 amino acids. CDR1 and CDR2 (germline): MNHEY, SMNVEV (reference sequence). Between the trimmed V and J ends, which lost 5 bases and 0 bases, there was a span of 10 bases.

This rearrangement joins TRBV5-1 to TRBJ2-5; the D gene is possibly TRBD1 (6 bases). Germline CDR1 is SGHRS and CDR2 is YFSETQ. This CDR3 has 15 amino acids. V was pared by 2 bases and J by 3 bases, with 14 bases between. As DNA, the CDR3 is TGCGCCAGCAGCTTAGGGGGAAGAGGGGAAGAGACCCAGTACTTC. Its translation is CASSLGGRGEETQYF.

This chain connects TRBV5-5 to TRBJ1-5; 8 nucleotides line up with TRBD1. CDR1 and CDR2 from the germline V gene are SGHKS and YYEKEE (reference sequence). The CDR3 sequence is 14 residues long. V gave up 4 bases and J gave up 7 bases; unmatched junction bases: 7. The CDR3 is CASSLGQGQQPQHF. The CDR3 coding sequence is TGTGCCAGCAGCCTAGGACAGGGTCAACAGCCCCAGCATTTT.

The chain recombines TRBV3-1 (or the pseudogene TRBV3-2) with TRBJ1-1, with TRBD1 as a possible D gene (5 bases). The V gene's germline CDR1 is LGHDT and CDR2 YNNKEL (reference sequence). The CDR3 consists of 13 residues. Deletions cut 6 bases from V and 5 bases from J, with 13 bases between. The CDR3: CASRSGGGTEAFF. The CDR3 nucleotides read TGTGCCAGCAGGTCGGGGGGAGGGACTGAAGCTTTCTTT.

This chain links TRBV23-1 with TRBJ1-2; tentatively, D is TRBD1 (5 bases). TRBV23-1 is an ORF; its function is uncertain. This CDR3 contains 14 residues. Trimming removed 3 bases at V and 6 bases at J, with 14 bases between. The CDR3, as DNA: TGCGCCAGCAGTCAGGGCCTCCGGGGGGATGGCTACACCTTC. Translating it yields CASSQGLRGDGYTF.

On this clone: Other DNA sequences in this sample translate to the same CDR3. The chain carries TRBV19 and TRBJ1-5; tentatively, D is TRBD1 (5 bases). The CDR3 loop spans 14 amino acids. Trimming removed 0 bases from V and 7 bases from J, with 10 bases in between. Germline V gene sequence: CDR1 LNHDA, CDR2 SQIVND (reference sequence). The CDR3: CASSIDRGNQPQHF. In DNA, the CDR3 is TGTGCCAGTAGTATAGATCGGGGGAACCAGCCCCAGCATTTT. The complete variable domain, with remaining parts taken from reference TRBV19 and TRBJ1-5, reads DGGITQSPKYLFRKEGQNVTLSCEQNLNHDAMYWYRQDPGQGLRLIYYSQIVNDFQKGDIAEGYSVSREKKESFPLTVTSAQKNPTAFYLCASSIDRGNQPQHFGDGTRLSIL.

The chain recombines TRBV7-6 with TRBJ1-3; D remains ambiguous. V shed 5 bases and J shed 0 bases, with 8 bases lying between them. Germline CDR1 reads SGHVS; CDR2 reads FNYEAQ. The CDR3 totals 14 residues. The chain's CDR3 is CASSPLNSGNTIYF. CDR3 coding DNA: TGTGCCAGCAGCCCGTTAAACTCTGGAAACACCATATATTTT.

This chain joins TRBV5-1 and TRBJ1-3; D is unclear. The CDR3 spans 14 residues. Germline V gene lookup returns CDR1 SGHRS and CDR2 YFSETQ. Trimming left V 0 bases short and J 0 bases short, with 4 bases between. The CDR3 bases are TGCGCCAGCAGCTTGGACAACTCTGGAAACACCATATATTTT. Translation: CASSLDNSGNTIYF.

The J gene is TRBJ1-2, the V gene TRBV3-1 (or the pseudogene TRBV3-2); the D is unclear. Germline assignment: CDR1 LGHDT and CDR2 YNNKEL (reference sequence). CDR3 size: 13 residues. Trimming cost V 0 bases and J 8 bases, with 10 bases left between them. CDR3 sequence reads: CASSQDSSEGYTF. CDR3 coding DNA: TGTGCCAGCAGCCAAGACAGCTCGGAGGGCTACACCTTC.

The count of this clone is one. The CDR3 DNA reads TGTGCCAGTAGTATTCGGGACAGGGTAGCTTTCTTT. Encoded protein: CASSIRDRVAFF. The rearrangement links TRBV19 to TRBJ1-1, with 9 bases fitting TRBD1. The CDR3 consists of 12 residues. CDR1 is LNHDA and CDR2 is SQIVND in the germline V gene (reference sequence). J gave up 10 bases and V 3 bases, and 3 bases lay outside the gene matches.

The chain combines TRBV6-2 or TRBV6-3 with TRBJ2-3; weak D call: TRBD1 (6 bases). The V gene's germline CDR1 is MNHEY and CDR2 SVGEGT. The CDR3 length is 15 residues. V was pared by 4 bases and J by 0 bases, with 11 bases between. The DNA of the CDR3 is TGTGCCAGCAGTTCCCGGACAGCTAGCACAGATACGCAGTATTTT. Residues: CASSSRTASTDTQYF.

The chain has TRBV2 and TRBJ2-2; 8 nucleotides align to TRBD1. The CDR3 covers 15 residues. V trimming: 8 bases; J trimming: 2 bases; junction bases outside the gene matches: 7. Germline V gene lookup returns CDR1 SNHLY and CDR2 FYNNEI. CDR3 nucleotides: TGTGCCAGCGTAGGACAGGGAGAAAACACCGGGGAGCTGTTTTTT. Protein product: CASVGQGENTGELFF.